This T cell receptor beta chain originates from a study of technical replicates of blood from four donors. The protocol was immunoSEQ multiplex PCR, while the TCRdb copy is restricted to in-frame clones and leaves out a portion. In the table there are some 30,000 clones, over 85% of which are singletons. The CDR3 consists of 16 residues. This clone was seen more than once but under ten times. J is TRBJ2-5 and V is TRBV12-2; the table's TRBD2 call for D was not verified on the DNA. TRBV12-2 is a documented pseudogene. The material sequenced was PBMCs. The source is a human donor in good health. Some clones in this sample may be carry-over from other donors' samples. As DNA, the CDR3 is TGTGCAAGTCGCTTACTCCTAGCGGGTAACCAAGAGACCCAGTACTTC. It is translated as CASRLLLAGNQETQYF.